Described below is a single T cell receptor (beta chain) sequence and its context. Its antigen is not yet known. No base qualities exist here, and no much larger clone lies one base off it. The data belong to a study of identifying expanded T cells in peripheral blood (dated by TCRdb to between 2018 and 2021). As for the study more broadly: Separate aliquots of the same genomic DNA pool were sequenced to produce technical replicates, and four replicates were compared in pairs.

No immune events such as infections were documented for the healthy donors during the collection period. Blood repertoires from healthy donors were used as a training cohort for calibrating time-dependent variance in a beta-binomial model of differential abundance of T-cell clones. There were roughly 10 healthy donors in the training cohort, of whom 3 were female and 7 were male. The donors were between roughly 29 and 70 years old, with an average age of roughly 40 years. Whole blood from each healthy donor was obtained from a commercial supplier and was collected at three time points roughly 13 days apart. Genomic DNA was extracted from unsorted whole blood for immunosequencing. TCRbeta CDR3 regions were profiled with the immunoSEQ Assay using bias-controlled multiplex PCR amplification of genomic DNA. The authors' analysis ran thus. The absolute abundance of each unique TCRbeta CDR3 region was quantified after sequences were collapsed and filtered. Differential abundance was assessed using a binomial (Fisher-equivalent) model and a beta-binomial model in which time-dependent variance fitted from healthy donors was added. Clones with fewer than 5 combined templates were removed, and a clone was called differentially abundant if the clone's Benjamini-Hochberg FDR was below 0.01. In the beta-binomial model, variance was expressed as a function of the total template count across the two samples, in the form v = (b*log(k)+a)^2. The source is immuneACCESS, and TCRdb retained only in-frame sequences with V and J called. Part of the clones is not carried over; for the studies checked, unresolved V genes explain less than half of this, and the remainder is unexplained. V, J and clone size reflect that table, while D and trimming were determined from the DNA. The sample yields about 100,000 clones; 80% to 90% were counted once. The leading ten clones occupy more than 5.5% of the sample.

General conclusions and limits of the study: It was expected by the authors that biological variance in healthy repertoires might increase further over much longer intervals, such as months to years. For all healthy donors, the variance in clone template counts between two-week samples rose significantly as total template count increased. Across all healthy-donor time intervals, the beta-binomial model significantly lowered both the number of clones called differentially abundant and the false-positive rate. Between technical replicates the binomial model flagged around 1.2 differentially abundant clones, whereas over about two weeks the binomial model flagged about 15 and over approximately four weeks 19 to 20.

This clonotype was obtained from a person aged 18-70 years in good health. The specimen was blood.

The CDR3 protein sequence reads: CAWSANNQPQHF. DNA sequence: TGTGCCTGGAGTGCGAACAATCAGCCCCAGCATTTT. This chain joins TRBV30 to TRBJ1-5, with the identity of the D gene unclear. V drops 1 base and J drops 3 bases, leaving 4 bases in between. The CDR3 covers 12 residues, taking in both the cysteine and the phenylalanine. CDR3 DNA is the only sequence kept; it has 36 bases, read in frame from the first base. From the germline V gene (reference sequence), CDR1 is GTSNPN and CDR2 is SVGIG.